This is a list of T cell receptor beta chains from one sample in a study of T cell changes during pregnancy in multiple sclerosis. Using immunoSEQ multiplex PCR, the repertoire was profiled, and TCRdb retains in-frame clones only, with some absent. The data hold tens of thousands of clones, with 85% to 95% observed a single time. Material: CD8+ T cells from peripheral blood mononuclear cells, obtained in the second trimester of pregnancy. The receptors were gathered from a female donor with multiple sclerosis, enrolled in a pregnancy study. Each CDR3 is given with its conserved first and last residue. D genes are given only for firm matches. Only part of the rows carry a size: once, few, many, or a class if the clone is expanded.

cdr3_aa	cdr3_nt	clone_size	v_call	d_call	j_call
CAWSPGQSTDTQYF	TGTGCCTGGAGTCCGGGACAGTCCACAGATACGCAGTATTTT	.	TRBV30	TRBD1	TRBJ2-3
CASSHARGLADLTGELFF	TGCGCCAGCAGCCACGCGAGGGGCCTAGCGGATCTAACCGGGGAGCTGTTTTTT	.	TRBV4-3	TRBD2	TRBJ2-2
CASSQGGDIHYGYTF	TGTGCCAGCAGCCAAGGTGGGGACATCCACTATGGCTACACCTTC	.	TRBV4-2	.	TRBJ1-2
CASSLGGIGEQYF	TGTGCCAGCAGCTTGGGAGGAATTGGCGAGCAGTACTTC	.	TRBV5-8	.	TRBJ2-7
CASRALGEHTQYF	TGTGCCAGCAGAGCATTAGGGGAACATACGCAGTATTTT	.	TRBV2	.	TRBJ2-3
CASSEGQGPFYEQYF	TGTGCCAGCAGCGAGGGACAGGGGCCCTTCTACGAGCAGTACTTC	.	TRBV9	TRBD1	TRBJ2-7
CASSRTGGYNSPLHF	TGTGCCAGCAGTCGGACAGGGGGCTATAATTCACCCCTCCACTTT	.	TRBV6-5	TRBD1	TRBJ1-6
CASSIAWTENTEAFF	TGTGCCAGTAGTATAGCGTGGACAGAGAACACTGAAGCTTTCTTT	.	TRBV19	.	TRBJ1-1
CASSLAQGLRETQYF	TGTGCCAGCAGCTTAGCGCAGGGGCTGCGCGAGACCCAGTACTTC	.	TRBV7-9	.	TRBJ2-5
CASPRGGPNYGYTF	TGTGCCAGCCCCCGGGGGGGGCCAAACTATGGCTACACCTTC	.	TRBV2	.	TRBJ1-2
CASSFRQNTGELFF	TGCGCCAGCAGCTTTAGACAGAACACCGGGGAGCTGTTTTTT	.	TRBV5-1	.	TRBJ2-2
CASSEGQFSGNTIYF	TGTGCCAGCAGCGAGGGACAGTTCTCTGGAAACACCATATATTTT	.	TRBV2	TRBD1	TRBJ1-3
CASIAGVETDTQYF	TGTGCCAGTATAGCGGGAGTAGAGACAGATACGCAGTATTTT	.	TRBV18	TRBD2	TRBJ2-3
CASSSYTQETQYF	TGCGCCAGCAGCTCGTACACGCAAGAGACCCAGTACTTC	.	TRBV4-1	.	TRBJ2-5
CASSDGQGPEAFF	TGTGCCAGCTCTGACGGACAGGGCCCTGAAGCTTTCTTT	.	TRBV18	TRBD1	TRBJ1-1
CASTGGPQETQYF	TGTGCCAGCACAGGTGGCCCTCAAGAGACCCAGTACTTC	.	TRBV11-1	.	TRBJ2-5
CASGWTGRNTEAFF	TGTGCTAGTGGTTGGACAGGGAGGAACACTGAAGCTTTCTTT	few	TRBV12-5	TRBD1	TRBJ1-1
CASSHRTSGINTGELFF	TGTGCCAGCAGCCATCGGACTAGCGGGATTAACACCGGGGAGCTGTTTTTT	.	TRBV13	TRBD2	TRBJ2-2
CASSQDISGGYEQYF	TGTGCCAGCAGCCAAGATATCAGCGGGGGCTACGAGCAGTACTTC	.	TRBV4-2	TRBD2	TRBJ2-7
CASSYRTGINEQFF	TGTGCCAGCAGCTACCGGACAGGGATCAATGAGCAGTTCTTC	.	TRBV13	TRBD1	TRBJ2-1
CASSSEGRGLPYEQYF	TGTGCCAGCAGCTCTGAGGGGAGGGGTTTGCCCTACGAGCAGTACTTC	.	TRBV7-2	TRBD2	TRBJ2-7
CASSGQLNTEAFF	TGTGCCAGCAGTGGACAGTTGAACACTGAAGCTTTCTTT	few	TRBV2	.	TRBJ1-1
CASSFGGKGQPQHF	TGTGCCAGCAGTTTCGGGGGAAAGGGCCAGCCCCAGCATTTT	.	TRBV27	.	TRBJ1-5
CASSPASGLGKETQYF	TGTGCCAGCAGCCCTGCCTCGGGACTAGGGAAAGAGACCCAGTACTTC	.	TRBV7-9	TRBD2	TRBJ2-5
CASSLRGSPVNEQFF	TGTGCCAGCAGTTTAAGGGGTTCTCCGGTAAATGAGCAGTTCTTC	.	TRBV27	.	TRBJ2-1
CASYTRGWDEQYF	TGTGCCAGCTACACAAGGGGCTGGGACGAGCAGTACTTC	.	TRBV27	.	TRBJ2-7